This TCR beta chain was captured by sequencing in a study of T cells in Graves' hyperthyroidism and ophthalmopathy. Overall study findings and caveats: Most thyroid clonotypes with frequency above 0.001 were detected in blood.

Authors of the study amplified TCR beta CDR3 regions from RNA transcripts. The HTBI primer set was used in a first-round RT-PCR of the TCR CDR3. Via MiXCR, TCRdb re-called the multiplex PCR reads, giving one row per CDR3 protein. The sample contains 500,000 to 550,000 distinct CDR3 sequences, just under 20% of which appear only once. Comments on this clonotype: Its antigen is undetermined.

Individuals with ophthalmopathy presented a Clinical Activity Score of at least 3, a NOSPECS grade of at least 4 and a duration under 3 months. PBMCs were collected from an approximately 10 ml volume of fresh peripheral blood. J gave up 7 bases and V 4 bases, and 10 bases lay outside the gene matches. The germline V gene encodes CDR1 SGDLS and CDR2 YYNGEE. The CDR3 has 16 residues. This receptor was taken from a man aged 40-49 years with Graves' ophthalmopathy. The chain carries TRBV9 and TRBJ2-1; 11 bases fit TRBD2. Material: blood. The CDR3 DNA sequence: TGTGCCAGCAGCCTCAGTGGTAGCGGGAGGGCAAATGAGCAGTTCTTC. The encoded protein is CASSLSGSGRANEQFF.